The present entry profiles one TCR beta chain with its context. Its antigen is not known. These data come from a study of CD8 T cells in Susac syndrome. Whole-study results and caveats: Only a relatively small number of individuals were included in the TCR sequencing and HLA analysis.

This CDR3 region has 16 residues. Per the germline V gene, CDR1 is SEHNR and CDR2 is FQNEAQ (reference sequence). V lost 2 bases and J lost 4, with 17 bases in between. Random hexamers were used to reverse transcribe the RNA input (about 0.5 to 1 ug). Amplification of TCR beta CDR3 by immunoSEQ multiplex PCR spanned 54 Vbeta and 13 Jbeta. TCRdb ran MiXCR on the immunoSEQ multiplex PCR reads and lists one entry per CDR3 protein. The sample carries approximately 190,000 distinct CDR3 sequences, 80% to 95% recorded once. Sequencing of TCR beta was carried out in blood CD8+ and CD4+ T cells. Controls were healthy donors chosen to match patients in age and sex.

Material: CD4+ T cells from PBMCs. This sequence joins TRBV7-9 and TRBJ1-2; perhaps TRBD1 as D (5 bases). This clonotype originated in a human donor in good health. CDR3 sequence: CASSLSVPGRFYGYTF. The CDR3 DNA follows: TGTGCCAGCAGCTTAAGTGTCCCGGGACGGTTCTATGGCTACACCTTC.